These 25 T cell receptor beta chains were all obtained from the same sample, sequenced in a study of T cells in Graves' hyperthyroidism and ophthalmopathy. TCR beta CDR3 regions were amplified from RNA transcripts. The HTBI primer set served for first-round RT-PCR of the TCR CDR3. In TCRdb, the multiplex PCR reads were re-called with MiXCR into one record per CDR3 protein. The profile covers 300,000 to 450,000 distinct CDR3 sequences, with about a sixth appearing a single time and roughly 15% taken by the ten largest. Sequencing used blood. These receptors were obtained from a woman in her forties with Graves' ophthalmopathy.

This clonotype was detected only a few times. This chain links TRBV7-8 with TRBJ2-5; 8 bases align to TRBD1. The junction had 10 bases not matched to a gene; V was cut back by 3 bases and J by 4 bases. Germline CDR1 and CDR2: SGHVS and FQNEAQ. This CDR3 comprises 16 residues. The CDR3 coding sequence is TGTGCCAGCAGCTTTTCAAACAGGGGGGCGGGAGAGACCCAGTACTTC. Translated: CASSFSNRGAGETQYF.

This clonotype was found many times. V usage is TRBV19 and J usage is TRBJ1-5, with D unresolved. From germline, CDR1 is LNHDA and CDR2 SQIVND (reference sequence). The CDR3 covers 14 residues. V lost 8 bases to trimming and J lost 0 bases, with 11 bases between them. The CDR3 nucleotides read TGTGCCAGTTCGATAGACGGTAGCAATCAGCCCCAGCATTTT. This codes for CASSIDGSNQPQHF.

This clonotype occurred many times. This rearrangement joins TRBV30 to TRBJ2-1; 10 bases fit TRBD2. The CDR3 sequence is 13 residues long. V dropped 4 bases and J dropped 6; count of bases not matched to a gene: 3. CDR1 GTSNPN and CDR2 SVGIG come from the germline V gene (reference sequence). The chain's CDR3 is CAWTSGRGNEQFF. CDR3 bases: TGTGCCTGGACTAGCGGGAGAGGCAATGAGCAGTTCTTC.

This clonotype was recorded at least ten times. The chain carries TRBV6-1 and TRBJ2-7; the match to TRBD2 covers 8 bases. The CDR3 totals 15 residues. Germline CDR1 and CDR2: MNHNS and SASEGT. CDR3 sequence: CASGGLLRSSYEQYF. The CDR3 DNA reads TGTGCGAGCGGGGGACTTCTACGGTCTTCCTACGAGCAGTACTTC.

The chain employs TRBV6-1 and TRBJ2-4; D call uncertain. V was trimmed by 2 bases and J by 2 bases, leaving 7 bases between them. The CDR3 is 14 amino acids. CDR1 is MNHNS, CDR2 SASEGT, per germline. In nucleotides, the CDR3 is TGTGCCAGCAGTGAAATGGGGACCAAAAACATTCAGTACTTC. Its protein product is CASSEMGTKNIQYF.

The chain couples TRBV6-1 to TRBJ2-5, with 8 bases fitting TRBD1. V shed 6 bases, J shed 7 bases, and the junction held 7 bases outside the gene matches. The CDR3 is made up of 13 amino acids. Germline V gene data show CDR1 as MNHNS and CDR2 as SASEGT. CDR3 in amino acids: CASSPGTGVTQYF. CDR3 bases: TGTGCCAGCAGCCCCGGGACAGGCGTGACCCAGTACTTC.

This clonotype was counted many times. The V call is TRBV7-8, the J call TRBJ2-7; 12 bases map to TRBD1. CDR1 and CDR2 from the germline V gene are SGHVS and FQNEAQ. V dropped 4 bases and J dropped 5; count of bases not matched to a gene: 9. CDR3 length equals 16 residues. In DNA form, the CDR3 reads TGTGCCAGCAGCTCCCACGTTGGGACAGGGGGCCACGAGCAGTACTTC. Amino acids: CASSSHVGTGGHEQYF.

This clonotype occurred many times. The chain uses TRBV20-1 and TRBJ1-2, with TRBD1 identical over 7 bases. V was clipped by 3 bases and J by 2 bases; unmatched bases: 6. The CDR3 loop spans 14 amino acids. Germline assignment: CDR1 DFQATT and CDR2 SNEGSKA (reference sequence). The CDR3 spells CSARMTGTNYGYTF. CDR3 nucleotide sequence: TGCAGTGCTAGGATGACAGGGACGAACTATGGCTACACCTTC.

This clonotype was detected ten times or more. The chain uses TRBV20-1 and TRBJ2-7; possibly TRBD2 for D (6 bases). Germline CDR1 reads DFQATT; CDR2 reads SNEGSKA (reference sequence). The V and J ends lost 4 bases and 1 base respectively, with 20 bases between them. This CDR3 has 16 residues. The CDR3 protein is CSANGDRLEPSYEQYF. DNA of the CDR3: TGCAGTGCTAACGGTGACCGACTAGAGCCGTCCTACGAGCAGTACTTC.

In its sample, this clonotype was seen many times. This rearrangement joins TRBV6-5 to TRBJ2-5, with D possibly being TRBD1 (5 bases). The CDR3 is 15 residues long. Trimming shortened V by 9 bases and J by 1 base, and 18 bases separated the two germline ends. Germline V gene lookup returns CDR1 MNHEY and CDR2 SVGAGI. CDR3 nucleotide sequence: TGTGCCAGTTCAATACCGACAGAGATCCAAGAGACCCAGTACTTC. Protein: CASSIPTEIQETQYF.

In this sample, this clonotype turned up many times. A much bigger clone sits one base away, suggesting this may be a read error. The chain couples TRBV2 to TRBJ2-7; D might be TRBD1 or TRBD2, each matching 5 bases. CDR3 length: 14 residues. CDR1 is SNHLY and CDR2 is FYNNEI in the germline V gene. The V and J ends lost 5 bases and 4 bases respectively, with 15 bases between them. The CDR3 spells CASSRGSWGYEQYF. Written as DNA, the CDR3 is TGTGCCAGCAGTAGGGGCAGTTGGGGGTACGAGCAGTACTTC.

The chain carries TRBV6-5 and TRBJ2-7; D is undetermined. CDR1 MNHEY and CDR2 SVGAGI come from the germline V gene. The CDR3 has 14 residues. Trimming removed 0 bases from V and 3 bases from J, with 9 bases in between. The CDR3 protein is CASSYSGENYEQYF. The CDR3 nucleotides are TGTGCCAGCAGTTACTCGGGCGAAAACTACGAGCAGTACTTC.

This chain uses TRBV4-1 with TRBJ2-4; TRBD2 is a possible D gene (6 bases). The CDR3 has 17 residues. Trimming left V 0 bases short and J 0 bases short, with 12 bases between. Germline CDR1 and CDR2: MGHRA and YSYEKL. CDR3 sequence: CASSQDGRGLAKNIQYF. CDR3 coding DNA: TGCGCCAGCAGCCAAGATGGGCGGGGACTAGCCAAAAACATTCAGTACTTC.

This clonotype was seen ten or more times. The V call is TRBV2, the J call TRBJ1-2; D call uncertain. V was shortened by 3 bases and J by 7 bases, with 9 bases between the two germline ends. Germline V gene lookup returns CDR1 SNHLY and CDR2 FYNNEI. CDR3 length: 12 amino acids. The CDR3 reads CASSDPPLGYTF. In DNA, the CDR3 is TGTGCCAGCAGTGACCCGCCTCTTGGCTACACCTTC.

This clonotype has a count of ten or more. CDR3 protein: CASSGQLFNQPQHF. The CDR3 DNA is TGTGCCAGCAGTGGACAGCTTTTCAATCAGCCCCAGCATTTT. The genes are TRBV6-1 and TRBJ1-5, with D possibly being TRBD1 (5 bases). The CDR3 runs to 14 residues. CDR1 MNHNS and CDR2 SASEGT come from the germline V gene. V was clipped by 4 bases and J by 3 bases, with 10 bases between them.

The rearrangement uses TRBV11-2 and TRBJ2-3, with D perhaps matching TRBD2 (6 bases). This CDR3 is 16 amino acids long. Trimming cost V 4 bases and J 3 bases, with 17 bases left between them. Germline loops: CDR1 SGHAT, CDR2 FQNNGV. The DNA for the CDR3 is TGTGCCAGCAGCTCTCTTGTTTTCGGGAGAACAGATACGCAGTATTTT. It is translated as CASSSLVFGRTDTQYF.

Concerning this clonotype: A junction end diverges from the germline sequence, so it may reflect a read error. This chain links TRBV6-1 with TRBJ1-5, with D maybe TRBD1 (5 bases). The V gene's germline CDR1 is MNHNS and CDR2 SASEGT. The CDR3 has 15 amino acids. The CDR3 loop is CASDLGLGVAQPQLF. As DNA, the CDR3 is TGTGCCAGTGACCTCGGACTGGGGGTCGCTCAGCCCCAGCTTTTT.

In this sample, this clonotype turned up many times. The rearrangement joins TRBV6-2 or TRBV6-3 to TRBJ1-1; D is undetermined. This CDR3 spans 14 amino acids. Germline V gene lookup returns CDR1 MNHEY and CDR2 SVGEGT. The V gene lost 3 bases and the J gene lost 3 bases, with 11 bases spanning the gap. DNA for the CDR3: TGTGCCAGCAGTTATGCAGACGGTTACACTGAAGCTTTCTTT. It specifies CASSYADGYTEAFF.

This clonotype came up many times. The V and J genes are TRBV15 and TRBJ1-5, with 11 bases identical to TRBD1. Looked up from germline, CDR1 is LNHNV and CDR2 is YYDKDF (reference sequence). The CDR3 extends over 16 amino acids. V was pared by 1 base and J by 6 bases, with 5 bases of the junction left unmatched. The CDR3 nucleotides are TGTGCCACCAGCAGAGTGGGGACAGGGGGGAGTCAGCCCCAGCATTTT. This translates into CATSRVGTGGSQPQHF.

The genes are TRBV6-1 and TRBJ2-5; 9 bases are shared with TRBD2. With 7 bases clipped from V and 5 bases from J, the junction kept 20 bases outside the gene matches. Germline V gives CDR1 MNHNS, CDR2 SASEGT. The CDR3 is 18 amino acids. The CDR3 bases are TGTGCCAGCACTAGAACCTGGGGGGGACTAGCAGTAGACGAGACCCAGTACTTC. Protein sequence: CASTRTWGGLAVDETQYF.

This clonotype was recorded many times. The rearrangement joins TRBV6-2 or TRBV6-3 to TRBJ2-2; the D is unclear. Germline CDR1 MNHEY, CDR2 SVGEGT. The CDR3 totals 14 residues. With 7 bases removed from V and 0 bases from J, the gap between germline ends came to 9 bases. In DNA form, the CDR3 reads TGTGCCAGCATTGGAAGGACGAACACCGGGGAGCTGTTTTTT. As protein: CASIGRTNTGELFF.

The chain couples TRBV27 to TRBJ2-5, with 8 bases lining up with TRBD1. V was pared by 5 bases and J by 2 bases, with 10 bases of the junction left unmatched. The CDR3 totals 16 residues. Germline V gene sequence: CDR1 MNHEY, CDR2 SMNVEV (reference sequence). The DNA for the CDR3 is TGTGCCAGCAGTCGCGACAGGGGTGGAGGTCAAGAGACCCAGTACTTC. This sequence encodes CASSRDRGGGQETQYF.

Ten or more counts support this clonotype. V usage is TRBV12-3 or TRBV12-4 and J usage is TRBJ1-3; 8 bases agree with TRBD1. CDR3 length: 14 residues. Unmatched junction bases numbered 7, after V lost 6 bases and J lost 6 bases. The CDR3 here is CASSIRGQVNTIYF. The CDR3 bases are TGTGCCAGCAGCATCAGGGGGCAAGTAAACACCATATATTTT.

The V gene is TRBV9, the J gene TRBJ1-2; D perhaps matches TRBD1 (6 bases). Germline V lookup: CDR1 SGDLS, CDR2 YYNGEE. V was clipped by 1 base and J by 6 bases, with 16 bases between them. This CDR3 contains 15 residues. The CDR3 DNA sequence: TGTGCCAGCAGCGTACGATTACAGGGAGACAATGGCTACACCTTC. This codes for CASSVRLQGDNGYTF.

This clonotype appeared many times. This chain connects TRBV9 to TRBJ2-5; D possibly matches TRBD1 or TRBD2 (7 bases each). The CDR3 has 15 amino acids. Trimming shortened V by 4 bases and J by 5 bases, and 18 bases separated the two germline ends. CDR1 is SGDLS and CDR2 is YYNGEE in the germline V gene. The CDR3 reads CASSPGGGVAETQYF. The CDR3 nucleotides read TGTGCCAGCAGCCCAGGGGGGGGAGTCGCGGAGACCCAGTACTTC.